The 20 T cell receptor beta chains below come from one sample, sequenced in a study of control samples from healthy donors and cancer patients. The method was immunoSEQ multiplex PCR; TCRdb's version includes in-frame clones alone and lacks a portion of them. The sample records around 100,000 clones, roughly 92% being singletons. The sequenced sample was blood. Receptor source: a human donor in good health. The donor label of this sample is uncertain.

This clone was detected only once. The chain employs TRBV5-4 and TRBJ2-2; tentatively, D is TRBD1 (6 bases). This CDR3 contains 14 residues. Germline assignment: CDR1 SGHNT and CDR2 YYREEE (reference sequence). V was clipped by 4 bases and J by 6 bases, with 13 bases between them. The CDR3 protein is CASSGRTDSGELFF. The CDR3 DNA sequence: TGTGCCAGCAGCGGCCGGACAGATTCCGGGGAGCTGTTTTTT.

The genes are TRBV6-5 and TRBJ1-1; D is undetermined. Trimming pared 7 bases from V and 1 base from J, leaving 4 bases between. Germline CDR1 is MNHEY and CDR2 is SVGAGI. The CDR3 has 11 amino acids. The CDR3 DNA is TGTGCCAGCAACAAGAACACTGAAGCTTTCTTT. Its translation: CASNKNTEAFF.

The V gene is TRBV5-1, the J gene TRBJ1-4; 7 bases are a match to TRBD1. J gave up 5 bases and V 9 bases, and 10 bases lay outside the gene matches. Germline V gene sequence: CDR1 SGHRS, CDR2 YFSETQ. The CDR3 contains 14 residues. This CDR3 reads CATKRTGANEKLFF. CDR3 bases: TGCGCCACCAAAAGAACAGGGGCGAATGAAAAACTGTTTTTT.

The J gene is TRBJ2-5, the V gene TRBV6-5; the D is unclear. The germline V gene has CDR1 MNHEY and CDR2 SVGAGI. The CDR3 extends over 12 amino acids. V lost 10 bases, J lost 5 bases, and 14 bases lay in between. The CDR3 protein is CAIRTLEETQYF. In DNA form, the CDR3 reads TGTGCCATCCGGACCTTGGAGGAGACCCAGTACTTC.

This chain connects TRBV15 to TRBJ1-2; a possible D gene is TRBD1 (5 bases). Trimming stripped 1 base from V and 2 bases from J, with 11 bases between. The CDR3 runs to 15 residues. Germline V lookup: CDR1 LNHNV, CDR2 YYDKDF (reference sequence). The CDR3 DNA sequence: TGTGCCACCAGCAGAGGTCCAGGGAGGAACTATGGCTACACCTTC. The encoded protein is CATSRGPGRNYGYTF.

The chain recombines TRBV19 with TRBJ1-5; D is uncertain. This CDR3 has 16 residues. The germline V and J ends were trimmed by 3 bases and 2 bases, with 14 bases remaining between them. Germline values: CDR1 LNHDA, CDR2 SQIVND (reference sequence). The CDR3: CASSMSLGVGNQPQHF. CDR3 nucleotides: TGTGCCAGTAGTATGTCCCTGGGAGTCGGCAATCAGCCCCAGCATTTT. Full variable domain (remainder filled in from reference TRBV19 and TRBJ1-5): DGGITQSPKYLFRKEGQNVTLSCEQNLNHDAMYWYRQDPGQGLRLIYYSQIVNDFQKGDIAEGYSVSREKKESFPLTVTSAQKNPTAFYLCASSMSLGVGNQPQHFGDGTRLSIL.

The J gene is TRBJ1-2, the V gene TRBV10-1; D ambiguous. Per the germline V gene, CDR1 is WNHNN and CDR2 is SYGVQD (reference sequence). The CDR3 totals 13 residues. With 0 bases removed from V and 8 bases from J, the gap between germline ends came to 10 bases. DNA of the CDR3: TGCGCCAGCAGTGAGTCGTGGCCACGGGGCTACACCTTC. Translating it yields CASSESWPRGYTF.

A remark on this clone: Other DNA sequences in this specimen translate into the identical CDR3. V usage is TRBV5-5 and J usage is TRBJ1-5, with D maybe TRBD1 (6 bases). CDR3 length: 15 amino acids. Per germline, CDR1 SGHKS and CDR2 YYEKEE (reference sequence). Trimming took 1 base from V and 6 from J, leaving 14 bases between them. The CDR3 sequence is CASSLRKGEGQPQHF. The DNA of the CDR3 is TGTGCCAGCAGCTTGAGGAAGGGGGAGGGTCAGCCCCAGCATTTT.

The CDR3 protein is CASSLTGRNTEAFF. DNA for the CDR3: TGTGCCAGCAGTTTAACAGGGAGGAACACTGAAGCTTTCTTT. The chain couples TRBV27 to TRBJ1-1; perhaps TRBD1 as D (6 bases). The CDR3 has 14 amino acids. Between the trimmed V and J ends, which lost 2 bases and 1 base, there was a span of 8 bases. Germline V gives CDR1 MNHEY, CDR2 SMNVEV (reference sequence).

This clone was recorded once. The chain combines TRBV5-1 with TRBJ1-2; D remains ambiguous. Trimming removed 4 bases at V and 8 bases at J, with 18 bases between. Germline V CDR1 and CDR2: SGHRS, YFSETQ. The CDR3 extends over 14 amino acids. The CDR3 region has the DNA TGCGCCAGCAGCCAAACCCAAAAGGGTCAAGGCTACACCTTC. Translated: CASSQTQKGQGYTF. Supplemented by reference TRBV5-1 and TRBJ1-2, the full variable domain reads KAGVTQTPRYLIKTRGQQVTLSCSPISGHRSVSWYQQTPGQGLQFLFEYFSETQRNKGNFPGRFSGRQFSNSRSEMNVSTLELGDSALYLCASSQTQKGQGYTFGSGTRLTVV.

The rearrangement joins TRBV24-1 to TRBJ1-2; 7 bases line up with TRBD1. The CDR3 totals 15 residues. Germline CDR1 and CDR2: KGHDR and SFDVKD. J was trimmed by 4 bases and V by 4 bases; bases with no gene match: 8. The CDR3 protein is CATSDPRDSPYGYTF. The CDR3, as DNA: TGTGCCACCAGTGACCCCAGGGACAGCCCCTATGGCTACACCTTC.

The V call is TRBV4-3, the J call TRBJ2-6, with 8 bases lining up with TRBD1. There are 21 residues in the CDR3. V shed 0 bases and J 0 bases; nucleotides not matched to a gene: 13. Germline-derived CDR1 and CDR2 are LGHNA and YSLEER. The CDR3, as DNA: TGCGCCAGCAGCCAAGATGGCCGGGACAGGTACTTAAGCTCTGGGGCCAACGTCCTGACTTTC. It yields the protein CASSQDGRDRYLSSGANVLTF.

The chain employs TRBV19 and TRBJ1-1; D gene uncertain. Trimming took off 0 bases at V and 0 bases at J, with 8 bases between the two ends. Germline V gives CDR1 LNHDA, CDR2 SQIVND (reference sequence). The CDR3 length is 15 residues. The CDR3 DNA reads TGTGCCAGTAGTATAGATTTCGGTCTGAACACTGAAGCTTTCTTT. Translating gives CASSIDFGLNTEAFF.

The chain links TRBV7-9 to TRBJ1-2; D gene ambiguous. V shed 5 bases and J shed 4 bases, with 8 bases lying between them. CDR3 length: 12 residues. Looked up from germline, CDR1 is SEHNR and CDR2 is FQNEAQ (reference sequence). The CDR3 here is CASSPDGYGYTF. The CDR3 DNA reads as TGTGCCAGCAGCCCGGACGGCTATGGCTACACCTTC.

This chain links TRBV9 with TRBJ2-7, with 9 bases aligning to TRBD1. This CDR3 is built from 15 residues. The V gene end was trimmed by 4 bases and the J gene end by 1 base; junction bases not matched to a gene: 6. Germline CDR1 reads SGDLS; CDR2 reads YYNGEE. CDR3 in amino acids: CASSSGTGLSYEQYF. The CDR3 DNA is TGTGCCAGCAGCTCGGGGACAGGGTTATCCTACGAGCAGTACTTC.

The V gene is TRBV9, the J gene TRBJ2-2; 10 nucleotides line up with TRBD2. The germline CDR1 and CDR2 sequences are SGDLS and YYNGEE. Germline trimming cut 4 bases from V and 4 bases from J; bases unmatched to any gene: 7. The CDR3 extends over 16 amino acids. The CDR3 region has the DNA TGTGCCAGCAGCCCCTCACTAGCGGGGTTCACCGGGGAGCTGTTTTTT. It translates to CASSPSLAGFTGELFF.

The chain is built from TRBV19 and TRBJ1-5, with 7 bases lining up with TRBD1. This CDR3 has 19 amino acids. Germline-derived CDR1 and CDR2 are LNHDA and SQIVND (reference sequence). Trimming took 1 base from V and 0 from J; bases not matched to a gene: 12. The CDR3 is CASSIVSTGRGYSNQPQHF. The CDR3 coding sequence is TGTGCCAGTAGTATAGTGTCGACAGGGAGGGGATATAGCAATCAGCCCCAGCATTTT.

The chain carries TRBV7-7 and TRBJ2-3, with 7 bases aligning to TRBD1. This CDR3 comprises 15 residues. V was pared by 5 bases and J by 1 base, with 6 bases of the junction left unmatched. Germline CDR1 SSHAT, CDR2 FNYEAQ (reference sequence). CDR3 sequence (DNA): TGTGCCAGCAGCCCGCGACAGGGAGGCACAGATACGCAGTATTTT. It encodes CASSPRQGGTDTQYF.

The chain uses TRBV6-5 and TRBJ1-1, with unresolved D. Germline CDR1 is MNHEY and CDR2 is SVGAGI. V lost 6 bases and J 10 bases, leaving 18 bases between the germline ends. The length of the CDR3 is 13 residues. The CDR3 region has the DNA TGTGCCAGCAGCGATAATCTAATCGGGGTAGCTTTCTTT. Translating gives CASSDNLIGVAFF.

This clone was counted between two and nine times. The chain joins TRBV30 to TRBJ1-5, with 7 bases aligning to TRBD1. The CDR3 runs to 17 residues. CDR1 is GTSNPN, CDR2 SVGIG, per germline (reference sequence). V lost 3 bases and J lost 4; bases outside the gene matches: 15. CDR3 in DNA: TGTGCCTGGAGCGCCTACGGACAGGTTCGGGGAAATCAGCCCCAGCATTTT. Translation: CAWSAYGQVRGNQPQHF.